The TCR beta chain described here comes from a study of blood T cell repertoires in COVID-19. Study as a whole: Acute and convalescent COVID-19 specimens originated in the United States, Italy and Spain. T cells, B-cell-depleted T cells, or PBMCs provided the cDNA or gDNA that served as material.

In Seattle, patients joined the study during active infection and were tracked longitudinally. Study processing details: From reference gene primer amplification, estimates of nucleated cell counts were derived. Sequencing used immunoSEQ multiplex PCR; TCRdb keeps in-frame clones, though not all of them. That table supplies the V and J calls and clone size; D and trimming were determined from the DNA. In the table there are 230,000 or so clones, roughly 76% of which are singletons. CDR1 is MNHNS, CDR2 SASEGT, per germline. This CDR3 comprises 16 residues. J was trimmed by 6 bases and V by 1 base; bases with no gene match: 10.

This chain joins TRBV6-1 and TRBJ1-2, with 8 bases that match TRBD1. The specimen sequenced was peripheral blood. The TCR was taken from an elderly woman with COVID-19, enrolled during active disease. CDR3 sequence (DNA): TGTGCCAGCAGTGAAGTCGACTGGACAGGGAGGAATGGCTACACCTTC. It is translated as CASSEVDWTGRNGYTF.